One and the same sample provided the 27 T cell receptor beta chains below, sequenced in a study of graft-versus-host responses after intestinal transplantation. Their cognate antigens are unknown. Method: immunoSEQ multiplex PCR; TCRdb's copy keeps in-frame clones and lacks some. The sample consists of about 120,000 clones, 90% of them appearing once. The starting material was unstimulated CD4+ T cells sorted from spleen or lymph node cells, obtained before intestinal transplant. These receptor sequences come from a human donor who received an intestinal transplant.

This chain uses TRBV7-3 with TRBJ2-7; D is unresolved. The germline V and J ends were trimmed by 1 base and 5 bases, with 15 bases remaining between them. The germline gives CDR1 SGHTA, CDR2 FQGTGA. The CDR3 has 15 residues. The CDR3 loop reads CASSLNAASLHEQYF. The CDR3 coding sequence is TGTGCCAGCAGCTTAAATGCGGCTAGTTTGCACGAGCAGTACTTC.

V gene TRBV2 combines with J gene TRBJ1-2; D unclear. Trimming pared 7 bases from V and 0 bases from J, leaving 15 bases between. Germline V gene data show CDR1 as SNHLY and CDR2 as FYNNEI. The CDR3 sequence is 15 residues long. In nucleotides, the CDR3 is TGTGCCAGCAACGGGGTTCGTATTGCTAACTATGGCTACACCTTC. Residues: CASNGVRIANYGYTF.

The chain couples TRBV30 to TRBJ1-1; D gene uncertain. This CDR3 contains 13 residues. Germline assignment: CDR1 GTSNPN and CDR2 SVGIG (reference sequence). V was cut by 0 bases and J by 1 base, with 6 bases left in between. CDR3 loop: CAWSVSRNTEAFF. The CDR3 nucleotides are TGTGCCTGGAGTGTAAGTAGGAACACTGAAGCTTTCTTT.

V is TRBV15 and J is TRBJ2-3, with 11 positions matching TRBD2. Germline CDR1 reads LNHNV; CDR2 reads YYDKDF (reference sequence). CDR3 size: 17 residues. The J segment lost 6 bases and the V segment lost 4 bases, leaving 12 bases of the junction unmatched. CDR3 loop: CATSTLGLAAQHDTQYF. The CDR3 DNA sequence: TGTGCCACCAGCACACTGGGACTAGCGGCACAACACGATACGCAGTATTTT. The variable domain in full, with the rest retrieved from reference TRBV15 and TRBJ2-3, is DAMVIQNPRYQVTQFGKPVTLSCSQTLNHNVMYWYQQKSSQAPKLLFHYYDKDFNNEADTPDNFQSRRPNTSFCFLDIRSPGLGDTAMYLCATSTLGLAAQHDTQYFGPGTRLTVL.

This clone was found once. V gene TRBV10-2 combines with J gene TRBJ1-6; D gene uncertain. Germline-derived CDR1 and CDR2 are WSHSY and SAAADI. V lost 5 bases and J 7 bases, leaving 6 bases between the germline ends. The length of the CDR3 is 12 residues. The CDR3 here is CASSLQNSPLHF. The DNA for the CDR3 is TGCGCCAGCAGTTTACAGAATTCACCCCTCCACTTT.

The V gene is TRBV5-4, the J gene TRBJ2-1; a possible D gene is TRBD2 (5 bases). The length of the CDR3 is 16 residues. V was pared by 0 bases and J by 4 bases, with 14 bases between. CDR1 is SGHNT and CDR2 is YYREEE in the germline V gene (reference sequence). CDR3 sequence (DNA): TGTGCCAGCAGCTTGGTGTCTGGCGGGCGTTACAATGAGCAGTTCTTC. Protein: CASSLVSGGRYNEQFF. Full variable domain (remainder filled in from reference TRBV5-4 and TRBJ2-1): ETGVTQSPTHLIKTRGQQVTLRCSSQSGHNTVSWYQQALGQGPQFIFQYYREEENGRGNFPPRFSGLQFPNYSSELNVNALELDDSALYLCASSLVSGGRYNEQFFGPGTRLTVL.

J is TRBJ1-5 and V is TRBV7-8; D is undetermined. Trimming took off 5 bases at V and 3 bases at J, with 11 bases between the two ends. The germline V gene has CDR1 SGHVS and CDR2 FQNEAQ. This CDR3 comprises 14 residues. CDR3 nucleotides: TGTGCCAGCAGCACCCCAGGATCCAATCAGCCCCAGCATTTT. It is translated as CASSTPGSNQPQHF.

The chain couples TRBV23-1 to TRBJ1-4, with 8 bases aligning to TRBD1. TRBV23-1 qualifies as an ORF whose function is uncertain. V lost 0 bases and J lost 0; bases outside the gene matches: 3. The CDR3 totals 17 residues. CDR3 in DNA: TGCGCCAGCAGTCAATCAGGGACAGGACCAACTAATGAAAAACTGTTTTTT. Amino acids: CASSQSGTGPTNEKLFF.

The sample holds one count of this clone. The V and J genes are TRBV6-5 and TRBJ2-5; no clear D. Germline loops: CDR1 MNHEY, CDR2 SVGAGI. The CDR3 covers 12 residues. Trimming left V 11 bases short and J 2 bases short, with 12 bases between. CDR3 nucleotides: TGTGCCGCGAGGCGTGGGCAAGAGACCCAGTACTTC. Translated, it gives CAARRGQETQYF.

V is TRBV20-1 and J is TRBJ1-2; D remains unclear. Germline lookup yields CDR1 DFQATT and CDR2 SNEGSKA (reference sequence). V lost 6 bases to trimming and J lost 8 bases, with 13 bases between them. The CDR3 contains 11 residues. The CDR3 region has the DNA TGCAGTGCCCCCCGTTGGGCCGGCTACACCTTC. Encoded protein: CSAPRWAGYTF.

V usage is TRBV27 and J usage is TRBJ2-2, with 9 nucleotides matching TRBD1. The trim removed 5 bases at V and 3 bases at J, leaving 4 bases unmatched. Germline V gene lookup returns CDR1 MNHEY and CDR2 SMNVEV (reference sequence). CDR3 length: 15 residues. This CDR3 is CASSPDRGYTGELFF. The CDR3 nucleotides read TGTGCCAGCAGTCCGGACAGGGGCTACACCGGGGAGCTGTTTTTT.

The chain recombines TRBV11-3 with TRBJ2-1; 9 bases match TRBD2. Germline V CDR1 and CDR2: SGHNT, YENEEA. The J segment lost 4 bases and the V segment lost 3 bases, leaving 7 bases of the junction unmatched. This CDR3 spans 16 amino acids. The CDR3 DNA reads TGTGCCAGCAGCTTGTTTTCGGCGGGAGGGTACAATGAGCAGTTCTTC. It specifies CASSLFSAGGYNEQFF.

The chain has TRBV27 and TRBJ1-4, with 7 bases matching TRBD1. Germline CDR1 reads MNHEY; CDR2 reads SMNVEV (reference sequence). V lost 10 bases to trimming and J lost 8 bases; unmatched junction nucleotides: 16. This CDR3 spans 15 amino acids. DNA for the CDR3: TGTGCCACACGTCCTTATATGTCAGGGGGGGAAAAACTGTTTTTT. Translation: CATRPYMSGGEKLFF. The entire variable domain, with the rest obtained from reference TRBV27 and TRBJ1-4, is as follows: EAQVTQNPRYLITVTGKKLTVTCSQNMNHEYMSWYRQDPGLGLRQIYYSMNVEVTDKGDVPEGYKVSRKEKRNFPLILESPSPNQTSLYFCATRPYMSGGEKLFFGSGTQLSVL.

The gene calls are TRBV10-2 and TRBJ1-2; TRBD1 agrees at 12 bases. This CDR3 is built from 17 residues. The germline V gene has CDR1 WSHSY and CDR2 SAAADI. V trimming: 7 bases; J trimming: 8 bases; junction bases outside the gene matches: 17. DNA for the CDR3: TGCGCCAGCACTCCAAGGGACAGGGGGCGGGGGAGTAGCGGCTACACCTTC. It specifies CASTPRDRGRGSSGYTF.

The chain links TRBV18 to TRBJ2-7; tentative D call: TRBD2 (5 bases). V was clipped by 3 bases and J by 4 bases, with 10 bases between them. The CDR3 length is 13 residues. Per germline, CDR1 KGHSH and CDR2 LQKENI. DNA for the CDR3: TGTGCCAGCTCACCCTACGAGGGTTACGAGCAGTACTTC. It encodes CASSPYEGYEQYF.

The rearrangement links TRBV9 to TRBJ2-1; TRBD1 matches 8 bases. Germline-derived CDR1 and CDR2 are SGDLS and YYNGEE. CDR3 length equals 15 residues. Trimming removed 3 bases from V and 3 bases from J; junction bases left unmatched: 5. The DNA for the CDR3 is TGTGCCAGCAGCGCGACAGGGGCTATCTACAATGAGCAGTTCTTC. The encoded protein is CASSATGAIYNEQFF.

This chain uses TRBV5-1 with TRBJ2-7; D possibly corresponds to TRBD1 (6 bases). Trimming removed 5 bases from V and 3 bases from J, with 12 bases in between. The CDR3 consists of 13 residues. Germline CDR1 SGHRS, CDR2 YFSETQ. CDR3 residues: CASRAGVDYEQYF. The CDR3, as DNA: TGCGCCAGCAGGGCAGGGGTTGACTACGAGCAGTACTTC.

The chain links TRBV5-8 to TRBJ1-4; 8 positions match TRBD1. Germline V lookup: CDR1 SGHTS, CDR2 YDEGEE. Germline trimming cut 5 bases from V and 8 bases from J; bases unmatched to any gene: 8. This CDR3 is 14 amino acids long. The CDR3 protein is CASRLTGVGEKLFF. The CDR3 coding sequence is TGTGCCAGCAGATTGACAGGGGTTGGAGAAAAACTGTTTTTT.

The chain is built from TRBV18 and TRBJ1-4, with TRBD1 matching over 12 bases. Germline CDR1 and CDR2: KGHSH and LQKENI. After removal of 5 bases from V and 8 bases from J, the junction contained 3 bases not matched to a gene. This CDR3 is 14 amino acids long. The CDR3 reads CASSAGQGAEKLFF. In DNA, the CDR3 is TGTGCCAGCTCAGCGGGACAGGGGGCCGAAAAACTGTTTTTT.

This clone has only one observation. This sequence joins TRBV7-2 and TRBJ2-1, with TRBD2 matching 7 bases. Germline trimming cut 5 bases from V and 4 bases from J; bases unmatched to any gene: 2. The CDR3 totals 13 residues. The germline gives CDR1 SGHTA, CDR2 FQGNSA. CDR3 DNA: TGTGCCAGCAGCCCGCGGGGGTACAATGAGCAGTTCTTC. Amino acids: CASSPRGYNEQFF.

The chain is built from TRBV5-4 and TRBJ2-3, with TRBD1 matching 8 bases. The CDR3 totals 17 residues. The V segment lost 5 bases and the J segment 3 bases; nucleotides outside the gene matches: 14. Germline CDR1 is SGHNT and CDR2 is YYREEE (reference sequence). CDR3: CASRLRPGTGSTDTQYF. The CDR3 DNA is TGTGCCAGCAGGTTGAGGCCCGGGACAGGTAGTACAGATACGCAGTATTTT. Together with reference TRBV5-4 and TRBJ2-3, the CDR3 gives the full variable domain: ETGVTQSPTHLIKTRGQQVTLRCSSQSGHNTVSWYQQALGQGPQFIFQYYREEENGRGNFPPRFSGLQFPNYSSELNVNALELDDSALYLCASRLRPGTGSTDTQYFGPGTRLTVL.

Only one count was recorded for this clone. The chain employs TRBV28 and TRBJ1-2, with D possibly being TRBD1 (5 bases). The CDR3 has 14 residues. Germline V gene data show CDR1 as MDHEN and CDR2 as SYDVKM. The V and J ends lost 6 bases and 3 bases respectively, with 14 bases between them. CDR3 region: CASSPQGAYYGYTF. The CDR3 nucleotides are TGTGCCAGCAGCCCCCAAGGGGCCTACTATGGCTACACCTTC.

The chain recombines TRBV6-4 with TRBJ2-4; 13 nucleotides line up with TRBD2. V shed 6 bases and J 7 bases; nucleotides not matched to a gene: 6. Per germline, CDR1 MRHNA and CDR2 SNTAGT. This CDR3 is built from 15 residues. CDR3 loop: CASRGLAGRRNIQYF. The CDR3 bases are TGTGCCAGCAGGGGACTAGCGGGAAGGAGGAACATTCAGTACTTC.

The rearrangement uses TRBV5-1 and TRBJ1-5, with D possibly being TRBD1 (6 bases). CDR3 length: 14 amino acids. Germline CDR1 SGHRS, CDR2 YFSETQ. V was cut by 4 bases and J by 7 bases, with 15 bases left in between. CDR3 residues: CASSLGAGEQPQHF. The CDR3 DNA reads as TGCGCCAGCAGCCTCGGGGCAGGGGAGCAGCCCCAGCATTTT.

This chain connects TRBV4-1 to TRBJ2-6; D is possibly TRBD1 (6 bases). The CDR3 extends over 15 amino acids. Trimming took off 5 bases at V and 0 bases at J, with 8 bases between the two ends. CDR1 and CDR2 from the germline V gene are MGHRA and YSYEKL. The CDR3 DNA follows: TGCGCCAGCAGCTTGGGACACTCTGGGGCCAACGTCCTGACTTTC. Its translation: CASSLGHSGANVLTF.

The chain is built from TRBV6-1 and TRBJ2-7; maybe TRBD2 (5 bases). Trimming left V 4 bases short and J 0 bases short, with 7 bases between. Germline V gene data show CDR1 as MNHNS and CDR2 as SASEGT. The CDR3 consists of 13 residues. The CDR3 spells CASSVSASYEQYF. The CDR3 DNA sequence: TGTGCCAGCAGTGTTAGCGCCTCCTACGAGCAGTACTTC.

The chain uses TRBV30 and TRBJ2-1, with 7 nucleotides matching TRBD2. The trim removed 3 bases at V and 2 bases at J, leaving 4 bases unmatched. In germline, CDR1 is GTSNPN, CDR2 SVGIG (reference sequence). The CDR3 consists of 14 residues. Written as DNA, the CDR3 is TGTGCCTGGAGCTTGGGGGGGGCCTACAATGAGCAGTTCTTC. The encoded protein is CAWSLGGAYNEQFF.